A selection of T cell receptor beta chains follows, all from one sample in a study of CD8+CD57+ T cells in acquired aplastic anemia. One entry per CDR3 protein, called by TCRdb with MiXCR from the reads. This table holds 50,000 to 65,000 distinct CDR3 sequences, 57% found once. The sample taken for sequencing was sorted CD4+, CD8+, or CD8+CD57+ T cells (not recorded which) from PBMCs. Receptor source: a human donor with aplastic anemia. Each CDR3 is given with its conserved first and last residue. The D gene is left open where the match is weak. Only part of the rows carry a size: once, few, many, or a class if the clone is expanded.

J gene,D gene,V gene,CDR3 length,clone size,CDR3 DNA,CDR3 protein
TRBJ2-7,TRBD2,TRBV2,15,NA,TGTGCCAGCAGCCTAAGCGGGAGGGCCATCGACGAGCAGTACTTC,CASSLSGRAIDEQYF
TRBJ2-1,TRBD2,TRBV4-1,16,many,TGCGCCAGCAGCCAAGATCTAGCGGGGGGAAGGAATGAGCAGTTCTTC,CASSQDLAGGRNEQFF
TRBJ1-2,TRBD1,TRBV7-9,15,many,TGTGCCAGCAGCCCGCCGGGACAGGGACACTATGGCTACACCTTC,CASSPPGQGHYGYTF
TRBJ2-5,TRBD1,TRBV10-2,13,many,TGCGCCAGCCAAGGGACAGGCGAGAAGACCCAGTACTTC,CASQGTGEKTQYF
TRBJ1-6,NA,TRBV7-3,14,NA,TGTGCCAGCAGCTTGACAGCGATCGGTTCACCCCTCCACTTT,CASSLTAIGSPLHF
TRBJ1-2,NA,TRBV10-3,13,NA,TGTGCCAGCAGACAGGATGAAAACTATGGCTACACCTTC,CASRQDENYGYTF
TRBJ2-7,TRBD1,TRBV10-3,12,NA,TGTGCCATCAGAGACAGGGGTCACGAGCAGTACTTC,CAIRDRGHEQYF
TRBJ2-4,TRBD2,TRBV15,15,NA,TGTGCCACCAGCCGTCCGGGAGGAGCCAAAAACATTCAGTACTTC,CATSRPGGAKNIQYF
TRBJ2-7,TRBD1,TRBV20-1,13,NA,TGCAGTGCTCCACTCGGGACAGGGTACGAGCAGTACTTC,CSAPLGTGYEQYF
TRBJ2-3,TRBD1,TRBV24-1,14,NA,TGTGCCACCAGCAGACAGGGGGACACAGATACGCAGTATTTT,CATSRQGDTDTQYF
TRBJ1-2,NA,TRBV7-3,12,NA,TGTGCCAGCAGCGTTACCAACTATGGCTACACCTTC,CASSVTNYGYTF
TRBJ1-5,NA,TRBV20-1,11,once,TGCAGTGCTAGGTGCAATCAGCCCCAGCATTTT,CSARCNQPQHF
TRBJ2-1,TRBD2,TRBV7-6,14,few,TGTGCCAGCAGCTTAGCGGGGGGGGGGGATGAGCAGTTCTTC,CASSLAGGGDEQFF
TRBJ1-4,NA,TRBV19,14,NA,TGTGCCAGTAGTATAAGGGGCTGGGGTGAAAAACTGTTTTTT,CASSIRGWGEKLFF
TRBJ2-2,NA,TRBV11-1,18,NA,TGTGCCAGCAGCTTAGGGAAGAATTCGGCCATCCACACCGGGGAGCTGTTTTTT,CASSLGKNSAIHTGELFF
TRBJ2-5,NA,TRBV24-1,15,NA,TGTGCCACCAGTGATTTGCAAGGGGATGTGGAGACCCAGTACTTC,CATSDLQGDVETQYF
TRBJ2-1,NA,TRBV11-2,14,NA,TGTGCCAGCAGTTTAGAAACCGGGGGCACTGAGCAGCTCTTC,CASSLETGGTEQLF
TRBJ1-5,NA,TRBV5-8,13,many,TGTGCCAGCAGCTTGTCGAGGAGTCAGCCCCAGCATTTT,CASSLSRSQPQHF
TRBJ1-4,NA,TRBV2,13,NA,TGTGCCACCGAGATAGCAACTAATGAAAAACTGTTTTTT,CATEIATNEKLFF
TRBJ2-2,NA,TRBV15,17,many,TGTGCCACCAGCAGAGATGACGAGCAGGGGCACACCGGGGAGCTGTTTTTT,CATSRDDEQGHTGELFF
TRBJ1-1,NA,TRBV7-9,13,many,TGTGCCAGCAGCTCCCAGGAAGGGAGTGAAGCTTTCTTT,CASSSQEGSEAFF
TRBJ2-7,NA,TRBV20-1,13,medium-sized,TGCAGTGCTAGAGATGGAGGATCCTACGAGCAGTACTTC,CSARDGGSYEQYF
TRBJ2-2,TRBD1,TRBV2,19,NA,TGTGCCAGCAGTGATTCGTTCGTAGGGGGCGCGAATCATAACGGGGAGCTGTTTTTT,CASSDSFVGGANHNGELFF
TRBJ1-2,NA,TRBV12-3/TRBV12-4,10,many,TGTGCCAGCCCAGGCTATGGCTACACCTTC,CASPGYGYTF
TRBJ1-2,NA,TRBV6-1,15,many,TGTGCCAGCAGTGAAGTGGTAGCTTCTTCCTATGGCTACACCTTC,CASSEVVASSYGYTF
TRBJ2-1,TRBD1,TRBV10-3,18,NA,TGTGCCATCAGTCCACCGGGACAGGGACCAGAATCCTACAATGAGCGGTTCTTC,CAISPPGQGPESYNERFF
TRBJ2-7,NA,TRBV24-1,12,few,TGTGCCACCAGTGATGGGACCTCCGAGCAGTACTTC,CATSDGTSEQYF
TRBJ2-3,NA,TRBV6-1,15,NA,TGTGCCAGCAGTGAAGGTGGCAGGAGCACAGATACGCAGTATTTT,CASSEGGRSTDTQYF
TRBJ1-1,NA,TRBV7-9,14,once,TGTGCCAGCAGCTTAACTACGGGAAACACTGAAGCTTTCTTT,CASSLTTGNTEAFF
TRBJ2-4,NA,TRBV9,13,many,TGTGCCAGCAGCGTAGGGTATGGAAACATTCAGTACTTC,CASSVGYGNIQYF
TRBJ1-1,TRBD1,TRBV10-3,13,once,TGTGCCATAAAGACAGGGGAGAACACTGAAGCTTTCTTT,CAIKTGENTEAFF